A single T cell receptor beta chain is shown here with its context. Its antigen is unidentified. RNA transcripts gave rise to amplified TCR beta CDR3 regions. Initially, a first-round RT-PCR of the TCR CDR3 employed the HTBI primer set. TCRdb reanalysed the multiplex PCR reads using MiXCR and keeps one entry per CDR3 protein. This sample has approximately 710,000 distinct CDR3 sequences, with 17% found just once. These data are taken from a study of T cells in Graves' hyperthyroidism and ophthalmopathy. Study-level findings and limits: In the blood, most expanded thyroid clonotypes above 0.001 appeared as well. Researchers report that a 13 V-J model separated ophthalmopathy from stable hyperthyroidism.

Sequences were obtained from blood. This clonotype originated in a man aged 50 to 59 with Graves' hyperthyroidism.

This CDR3 reads CASSPAGSRSSFGQYF. The CDR3 DNA reads as TGTGCCAGCTCACCGGCTGGCAGCCGCTCTTCGTTCGGGCAGTACTTC. The rearrangement uses TRBV18 and TRBJ2-7; no clear D. Germline V gives CDR1 KGHSH, CDR2 LQKENI. The CDR3 covers 16 residues. V was pared by 3 bases and J by 9 bases, with 24 bases between.